The 2 T cell receptor beta chains presented below share a single source sample, sequenced in a study of blood T cell repertoires in COVID-19. TCRdb's copy holds only in-frame clones and misses some; the assay was immunoSEQ multiplex PCR. The table has over 200,000 clones, approximately 85% seen once. Sequences were obtained from PBMCs or T cells enriched from blood (not recorded which). The receptors were gathered from a woman in her fifties or sixties who had recovered from COVID-19.

V gene TRBV19 combines with J gene TRBJ2-1; 10 bases are a match to TRBD2. The germline CDR1 and CDR2 sequences are LNHDA and SQIVND (reference sequence). The J segment lost 8 bases and the V segment lost 5 bases, leaving 9 bases of the junction unmatched. This CDR3 contains 15 residues. CDR3 bases: TGTGCCAGTAGTCGAGTAGCGGGAGGAGTATATGAGCAGTTCTTC. Translation: CASSRVAGGVYEQFF.

The CDR3, as DNA: TGTGCCATCAGTGAGTCGAAGGGACAGGGAATGACTGGGGCCAACGTCCTGACTTTC. Translating it yields CAISESKGQGMTGANVLTF. V gene TRBV10-3 combines with J gene TRBJ2-6; 9 bases are a match to TRBD1. The CDR3 spans 19 residues. Trimming removed 0 bases from V and 2 bases from J; junction bases left unmatched: 8. CDR1 is ENHRY, CDR2 SYGVKD, per germline.